Following are 30 T cell receptor beta chains from one sample sequenced in a study of cytomegalovirus exposure and HLA in healthy donors. Vbeta (60) and Jbeta (13) primers were used in the PCR. Some clones are missing from TCRdb's copy, which holds only in-frame ones; the method was immunoSEQ multiplex PCR. The sample has 150,000 to 250,000 clones, 79% seen once. The sample taken for sequencing was PBMCs. The origin of the receptors is a girl aged 5-17 years in good health and CMV-seropositive.

The chain joins TRBV5-8 to TRBJ2-3; 14 bases line up with TRBD2. V trimming: 4 bases; J trimming: 3 bases; junction bases outside the gene matches: 7. Per the germline V gene, CDR1 is SGHTS and CDR2 is YDEGEE. The CDR3 consists of 17 residues. The CDR3: CASSRLTSGGATDTQYF. DNA for the CDR3: TGTGCCAGCAGCCGCCTGACTAGCGGGGGGGCGACAGATACGCAGTATTTT.

The V call is TRBV27, the J call TRBJ2-1; TRBD1 is a possible D gene (5 bases). The CDR3 runs to 11 residues. CDR1 is MNHEY, CDR2 SMNVEV, per germline (reference sequence). V lost 8 bases and J 10 bases, leaving 12 bases between the germline ends. CDR3: CASGTGGEQFF. The DNA of the CDR3 is TGTGCCAGCGGAACAGGTGGCGAGCAGTTCTTC.

The sample holds one count of this clone. The chain carries TRBV5-5 and TRBJ2-7, with D possibly matching TRBD2 (6 bases). The germline V and J ends were trimmed by 3 bases and 0 bases, with 10 bases remaining between them. This CDR3 is 14 amino acids long. Germline loops: CDR1 SGHKS, CDR2 YYEKEE (reference sequence). CDR3 sequence reads: CASSSRGTSYEQYF. CDR3 coding DNA: TGTGCCAGCAGCTCCCGGGGGACCTCCTACGAGCAGTACTTC.

V and J are TRBV5-8 and TRBJ1-5; possibly TRBD1 for D (5 bases). The germline CDR1 and CDR2 sequences are SGHTS and YDEGEE. This CDR3 is 14 amino acids long. Trimming removed 4 bases from V and 7 bases from J, with 15 bases in between. The CDR3 nucleotides are TGTGCCAGCAGCCAGGGTAATAGGGGCCAGCCCCAGCATTTT. Translation: CASSQGNRGQPQHF.

This chain joins TRBV11-2 and TRBJ1-2, with 7 bases fitting TRBD1. V was pared by 5 bases and J by 4 bases, with 10 bases of the junction left unmatched. Germline V gene data show CDR1 as SGHAT and CDR2 as FQNNGV. CDR3 size: 15 residues. The DNA of the CDR3 is TGTGCCAGCAGCCCTCCCAGGGGGAATTCCTATGGCTACACCTTC. Protein product: CASSPPRGNSYGYTF.

The genes are TRBV18 and TRBJ2-1; D perhaps matches TRBD2 (6 bases). The CDR3 totals 12 residues. Germline V gene sequence: CDR1 KGHSH, CDR2 LQKENI. With 5 bases removed from V and 7 bases from J, the gap between germline ends came to 9 bases. As DNA, the CDR3 is TGTGCCAGCTCAAGCGGGTCGAATGAGCAGTTCTTC. It translates to CASSSGSNEQFF.

To note about this clone: A read error may produce the germline difference seen at one junction end. This rearrangement joins TRBV7-9 to TRBJ2-1; 7 bases map to TRBD1. Germline CDR1 and CDR2: SEHNR and FQNEAQ (reference sequence). The CDR3 loop spans 16 amino acids. For the CDR3, the DNA is TGTTCCAGCAGCTTAGATGCAGGGGGCTCCTACAATGAGCAGTTCTTC. Translated, it gives CSSSLDAGGSYNEQFF.

The chain has TRBV2 and TRBJ2-7; 8 nucleotides match TRBD1. The V gene's germline CDR1 is SNHLY and CDR2 FYNNEI. The CDR3 consists of 14 residues. Losses at the gene ends were 4 bases for V and 3 bases for J; bases not matched to a gene: 5. The CDR3 is CASSGGTGNYEQYF. The DNA of the CDR3 is TGTGCCAGCAGTGGTGGGACAGGAAACTACGAGCAGTACTTC. Variable domain in full (rest from reference TRBV2 and TRBJ2-7): EPEVTQTPSHQVTQMGQEVILRCVPISNHLYFYWYRQILGQKVEFLVSFYNNEISEKSEIFDDQFSVERPDGSNFTLKIRSTKLEDSAMYFCASSGGTGNYEQYFGPGTRLTVT.

The CDR3 here is CASSYSDGGVYEQYF. CDR3 nucleotides: TGTGCCAGCAGTTACTCGGACGGGGGGGTCTACGAGCAGTACTTC. This chain joins TRBV6-5 and TRBJ2-7; TRBD2 agrees at 8 bases. The CDR3 totals 15 residues. After removal of 0 bases from V and 3 bases from J, the junction contained 4 bases not matched to a gene. CDR1 and CDR2 from the germline V gene are MNHEY and SVGAGI.

This chain uses TRBV5-1 with TRBJ2-7; 7 bases match TRBD1. The germline V gene encodes CDR1 SGHRS and CDR2 YFSETQ. The CDR3 spans 17 residues. The J segment lost 3 bases and the V segment lost 4 bases, leaving 16 bases of the junction unmatched. The CDR3 sequence is CASSLRQGTVPNYEQYF. CDR3 nucleotide sequence: TGCGCCAGCAGCCTCCGACAGGGTACGGTCCCTAACTACGAGCAGTACTTC.

The V call is TRBV5-1, the J call TRBJ2-7; D might be TRBD2 (5 bases). Trimming left V 4 bases short and J 3 bases short, with 11 bases between. CDR3 length: 13 amino acids. CDR1 and CDR2 (germline): SGHRS, YFSETQ. CDR3 DNA sequence: TGCGCCAGCAGCCAACGAGGGTACTACGAGCAGTACTTC. It is translated as CASSQRGYYEQYF.

V is TRBV5-4 and J is TRBJ2-5, with D unclear. Trimming removed 0 bases from V and 2 bases from J, with 8 bases in between. Germline values: CDR1 SGHNT, CDR2 YYREEE (reference sequence). The CDR3 is 14 residues long. For the CDR3, the DNA is TGTGCCAGCAGCTTGGGGGCAGATCAAGAGACCCAGTACTTC. This codes for CASSLGADQETQYF.

To note about this clone: Other DNA sequences from this sample encode an identical CDR3 as well. The chain links TRBV6-1 to TRBJ1-5, with unresolved D. Germline V lookup: CDR1 MNHNS, CDR2 SASEGT. This CDR3 is 15 amino acids long. Trimming pared 3 bases from V and 0 bases from J, leaving 9 bases between. This CDR3 is CASSDLIYSNQPQHF. As DNA, the CDR3 is TGTGCCAGCAGTGACCTAATTTATAGCAATCAGCCCCAGCATTTT.

The V and J genes are TRBV4-3 and TRBJ1-4; a weak D match, TRBD1 (6 bases). V dropped 1 base and J dropped 2 bases, with 14 bases sitting between them. Germline V CDR1 and CDR2: LGHNA, YSLEER. The CDR3 extends over 17 amino acids. CDR3 amino acids: CASSQALTGHTNEKLFF. For the CDR3, the DNA is TGCGCCAGCAGCCAAGCCTTAACAGGGCATACTAATGAAAAACTGTTTTTT.

The CDR3 coding sequence is TGTGCCAGTAGTATAAGACAGGGGGGGGACACCGGGGAGCTGTTTTTT. This sequence encodes CASSIRQGGDTGELFF. This chain joins TRBV19 and TRBJ2-2, with TRBD1 matching 9 bases. The germline gives CDR1 LNHDA, CDR2 SQIVND (reference sequence). Germline trimming cut 2 bases from V and 3 bases from J; bases unmatched to any gene: 4. This CDR3 is 16 amino acids long.

CDR3 protein: CASSQDLSYEQFF. The CDR3, as DNA: TGCGCCAGCAGCCAAGACTTGTCCTATGAGCAGTTCTTC. The V call is TRBV4-3, the J call TRBJ2-1; D gene ambiguous. Germline values: CDR1 LGHNA, CDR2 YSLEER. The CDR3 has 13 amino acids. Trimming cost V 0 bases and J 8 bases, with 8 bases left between them.

This rearrangement joins TRBV18 to TRBJ1-1; D gene uncertain. CDR3 length: 14 amino acids. V was trimmed by 3 bases and J by 0 bases, leaving 8 bases between them. The V gene's germline CDR1 is KGHSH and CDR2 LQKENI. The CDR3 DNA follows: TGTGCCAGCTCACCCTTGGCCCTGAACACTGAAGCTTTCTTT. Translating it yields CASSPLALNTEAFF.

V usage is TRBV19 and J usage is TRBJ2-5, with D possibly matching TRBD1 (5 bases). This CDR3 is 14 amino acids long. Germline V gene lookup returns CDR1 LNHDA and CDR2 SQIVND (reference sequence). Trimming took off 5 bases at V and 1 base at J, with 11 bases between the two ends. The CDR3 loop reads CASSPADIQETQYF. CDR3 sequence (DNA): TGTGCCAGTAGTCCCGCGGACATCCAAGAGACCCAGTACTTC.

This chain joins TRBV9 and TRBJ1-3; 7 bases line up with TRBD1. V dropped 0 bases and J dropped 1; count of bases not matched to a gene: 4. Germline CDR1 is SGDLS and CDR2 is YYNGEE. The CDR3 spans 16 residues. CDR3 DNA sequence: TGTGCCAGCAGCGTAGTAGCAGGGGGATCTGGAAACACCATATATTTT. It specifies CASSVVAGGSGNTIYF.

CDR3 nucleotides: TGTGCCAGCAGTGGAGGGGGGGTGAAAGGCTCACCCCTCCACTTT. Protein sequence: CASSGGGVKGSPLHF. The chain is built from TRBV2 and TRBJ1-6, with a possible D match to TRBD1 (6 bases). Deletions cut 4 bases from V and 10 bases from J, with 17 bases between. This CDR3 has 15 residues. CDR1 is SNHLY, CDR2 FYNNEI, per germline.

The chain has TRBV29-1 and TRBJ1-2, with D tentatively TRBD1 (6 bases). Trimming shortened V by 3 bases and J by 12 bases, and 20 bases separated the two germline ends. The CDR3 is made up of 13 amino acids. Germline V lookup: CDR1 SQVTM, CDR2 ANQGSEA. CDR3 DNA: TGCAGCGTTGATAGAGGGACAAGGATCGTTCACACCTTC. This gives the protein CSVDRGTRIVHTF. The full variable domain, completed using reference TRBV29-1 and TRBJ1-2, is SAVISQKPSRDICQRGTSLTIQCQVDSQVTMMFWYRQQPGQSLTLIATANQGSEATYESGFVIDKFPISRPNLTFSTLTVSNMSPEDSSIYLCSVDRGTRIVHTFGSGTRLTVV.

The CDR3 spells CASSPGVSNQPQHF. In DNA, the CDR3 is TGTGCCAGCAGTCCGGGGGTCAGCAATCAGCCCCAGCATTTT. This chain connects TRBV27 to TRBJ1-5; D perhaps matches TRBD1 (5 bases). Trimming removed 5 bases at V and 1 base at J, with 9 bases between. The germline gives CDR1 MNHEY, CDR2 SMNVEV (reference sequence). The CDR3 spans 14 residues.

The rearrangement uses TRBV2 and TRBJ1-1, with TRBD1 identical over 7 bases. J was trimmed by 0 bases and V by 0 bases; bases with no gene match: 7. Per germline, CDR1 SNHLY and CDR2 FYNNEI. The CDR3 is made up of 17 amino acids. The CDR3 sequence: CASSEALGQTMNTEAFF. The CDR3 bases are TGTGCCAGCAGTGAAGCCCTGGGACAGACGATGAACACTGAAGCTTTCTTT.

The chain uses TRBV5-1 and TRBJ2-7; D possibly corresponds to TRBD2 (7 bases). CDR3 size: 18 residues. The V end lost 4 bases, the J end lost 0 bases, and 23 bases lay between the germline ends. Germline loops: CDR1 SGHRS, CDR2 YFSETQ. The CDR3 DNA reads as TGCGCCAGCAGCCTCCGCGCATTACAGGGAGGGAACTCCTACGAGCAGTACTTC. Translated: CASSLRALQGGNSYEQYF. Based on the CDR3 plus reference TRBV5-1 and TRBJ2-7, the full variable domain is KAGVTQTPRYLIKTRGQQVTLSCSPISGHRSVSWYQQTPGQGLQFLFEYFSETQRNKGNFPGRFSGRQFSNSRSEMNVSTLELGDSALYLCASSLRALQGGNSYEQYFGPGTRLTVT.

The genes are TRBV2 and TRBJ2-7; no reliable D call. This CDR3 is 11 amino acids long. V lost 6 bases to trimming and J lost 1 base, with 4 bases between them. Germline V CDR1 and CDR2: SNHLY, FYNNEI. The DNA for the CDR3 is TGTGCCAGCAGGCGATCCTACGAGCAGTACTTC. Its protein is CASRRSYEQYF.

The chain combines TRBV19 with TRBJ2-1, with 11 positions matching TRBD2. Germline V gene sequence: CDR1 LNHDA, CDR2 SQIVND (reference sequence). J lost 2 bases, V lost 3 bases, and 6 bases had no gene match. CDR3 length: 17 residues. CDR3 in amino acids: CASSILAGGVTYNEQFF. The CDR3 coding sequence is TGTGCCAGTAGTATTTTAGCGGGGGGGGTAACCTACAATGAGCAGTTCTTC.

The V and J genes are TRBV30 and TRBJ2-3; maybe TRBD2 (6 bases). Germline values: CDR1 GTSNPN, CDR2 SVGIG (reference sequence). CDR3 length: 14 amino acids. V lost 7 bases and J 3 bases, leaving 17 bases between the germline ends. The CDR3 bases are TGTGCCTCCCTCTGGAGGGACCTGACAGATACGCAGTATTTT. Translating it yields CASLWRDLTDTQYF.

This clone came up a few times. The chain recombines TRBV6-5 with TRBJ2-3; 9 bases fit TRBD1. Germline V gives CDR1 MNHEY, CDR2 SVGAGI. This CDR3 has 14 amino acids. V lost 4 bases, J lost 8 bases, and 7 bases stayed unmatched. CDR3 amino acids: CASSWGQGGGTQYF. CDR3 DNA sequence: TGTGCCAGCAGTTGGGGACAGGGAGGGGGTACGCAGTATTTT.

This clone has a handful of counts. This sequence joins TRBV27 and TRBJ2-7; tentative D call: TRBD1 (6 bases). Per the germline V gene, CDR1 is MNHEY and CDR2 is SMNVEV (reference sequence). The CDR3 covers 16 residues. The V and J ends lost 5 bases and 5 bases respectively, with 22 bases between them. The CDR3 DNA reads TGTGCCAGCAGTCCCCAGGGGTCCTTTTTTCGCGACGAGCAGTACTTC. Protein sequence: CASSPQGSFFRDEQYF.

The chain recombines TRBV4-3 with TRBJ2-4; 12 bases agree with TRBD1. The V segment lost 0 bases and the J segment 5 bases; nucleotides outside the gene matches: 8. CDR1 is LGHNA and CDR2 is YSLEER in the germline V gene. The CDR3 runs to 18 residues. The CDR3 reads CASSQDGTGGFGENIQYF. CDR3 in DNA: TGCGCCAGCAGCCAAGACGGGACAGGGGGCTTCGGGGAAAACATTCAGTACTTC.